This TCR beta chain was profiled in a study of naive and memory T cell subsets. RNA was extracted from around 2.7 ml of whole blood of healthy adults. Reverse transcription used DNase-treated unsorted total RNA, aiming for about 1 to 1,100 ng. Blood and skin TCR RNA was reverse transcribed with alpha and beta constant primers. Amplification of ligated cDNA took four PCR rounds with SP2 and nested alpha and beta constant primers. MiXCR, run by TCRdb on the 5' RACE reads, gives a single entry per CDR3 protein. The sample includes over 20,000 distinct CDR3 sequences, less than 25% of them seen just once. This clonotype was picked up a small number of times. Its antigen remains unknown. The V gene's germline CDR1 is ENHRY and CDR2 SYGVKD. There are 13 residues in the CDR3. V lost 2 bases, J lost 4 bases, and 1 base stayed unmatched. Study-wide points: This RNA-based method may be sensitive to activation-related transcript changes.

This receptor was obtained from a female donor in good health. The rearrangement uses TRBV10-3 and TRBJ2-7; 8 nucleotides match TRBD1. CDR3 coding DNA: TGTGCCATCAGTGAGGACAGGGGTTACGAGCAGTACTTC. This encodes CAISEDRGYEQYF.